This T cell receptor (beta chain) was identified during a study of T cell repertoires in aging, cancer and after chemotherapy. At the level of the study: About 8.1 million TCR reads made up the full dataset. Study outcomes and limitations: Loss of evenness, beyond lost richness, contributed to age-related TCR diversity decline in cancer patients.

Multiplex touch-down PCR with TRB-A/B primers amplified rearranged V-D-J TRB sequences. MiXCR was run by TCRdb on the multiplex PCR reads, yielding one entry per CDR3 protein. The table records about 12,000 distinct CDR3 sequences, under 35% of them present only once. CDR3 length equals 14 residues. The ends were cut back, 5 bases at V and 6 bases at J, with 17 bases in the middle. From germline, CDR1 is SQVTM and CDR2 ANQGSEA. This clonotype ranks as medium-sized. No antigen is known for it. The template was genomic DNA from peripheral blood, not RNA. This clonotype was obtained from a human donor in good health. The donor label of this sample is uncertain. V is TRBV29-1 and J is TRBJ2-1; maybe TRBD1 (5 bases). The source material was blood. CDR3 DNA: TGCAGCGTTCCCTCCAGGACAACTTTCAATGAGCAGTTCTTC. Protein sequence: CSVPSRTTFNEQFF.